Included here is one T cell receptor beta chain sequence, with context. Its antigen remains unidentified. This sample stems from a study of PD-1 blockade in classical Hodgkin lymphoma. Each patient relapsed following autologous stem cell transplantation, and prior brentuximab vedotin exposure differed. Profiling relied on immunoSEQ multiplex PCR, and the TCRdb table lists in-frame clones only, not all of them. The sample includes more than 45,000 clones, 85% to 95% seen only once; the top ten take 8% to 13%. General observations from the study: Patients with an early start, nivolumab under 1 year after ASCT, were excluded. By C4D1, diversity of CD4+ TCRs had risen significantly, whereas that of CD8+ TCRs had not. Baseline diversity in complete responders resembled that of newly diagnosed patients.

Sequences were derived from peripheral blood mononuclear cells (PBMCs), sampled before the second cycle of nivolumab. The sequence came from a human donor with classical Hodgkin lymphoma.

The CDR3 reads CASTLGTGAWEDEKLFF. The CDR3 nucleotides read TGTGCCAGCACCCTAGGGACAGGGGCGTGGGAGGATGAAAAACTGTTTTTT. This chain connects TRBV7-9 to TRBJ1-4; the match to TRBD1 covers 10 bases. With V trimmed by 7 bases and J by 6 bases, 14 bases remained unmatched. The CDR3 has 17 amino acids. Germline CDR1 reads SEHNR; CDR2 reads FQNEAQ (reference sequence). The variable domain in full, with the rest retrieved from reference TRBV7-9 and TRBJ1-4, is DTGVSQNPRHKITKRGQNVTFRCDPISEHNRLYWYRQTLGQGPEFLTYFQNEAQLEKSRLLSDRFSAERPKGSFSTLEIQRTEQGDSAMYLCASTLGTGAWEDEKLFFGSGTQLSVL.